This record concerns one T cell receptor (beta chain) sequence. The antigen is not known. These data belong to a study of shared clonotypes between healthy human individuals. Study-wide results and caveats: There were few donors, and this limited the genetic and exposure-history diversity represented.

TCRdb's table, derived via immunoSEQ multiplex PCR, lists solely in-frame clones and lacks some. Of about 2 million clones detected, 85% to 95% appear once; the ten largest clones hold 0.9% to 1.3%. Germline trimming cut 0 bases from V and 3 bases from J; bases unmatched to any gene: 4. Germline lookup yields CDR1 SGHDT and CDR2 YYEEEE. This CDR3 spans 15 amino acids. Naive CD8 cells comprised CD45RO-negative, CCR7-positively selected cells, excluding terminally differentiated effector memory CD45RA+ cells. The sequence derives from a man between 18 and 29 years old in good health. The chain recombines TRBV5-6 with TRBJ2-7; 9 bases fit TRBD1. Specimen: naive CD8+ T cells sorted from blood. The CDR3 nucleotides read TGTGCCAGCAGCTTGGTGGACAGGGGACTCTACGAGCAGTACTTC. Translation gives CASSLVDRGLYEQYF.